This T cell receptor beta chain was observed in a study of control samples from healthy donors and cancer patients (dated by TCRdb to 2020 to 2021). The method was the immunoSEQ multiplex PCR assay. TCRdb stores this immuneACCESS table with in-frame sequences only. Part of the clones is absent; in the studies checked, under half of the shortfall reflects unresolved V genes, and no reason is known for the rest. The sample's table lists a count of 150,000 to 200,000 clones. About 2.2% of the sample is held by the ten biggest clonotypes. To note about this clone: The target of this receptor is not known.

Based on the germline V gene (reference sequence), the CDR1 and CDR2 sequences are MNHNY and SVGAGI. From V the trimming removes 4 bases and from J it removes 1 base, while the gene matches leave 0 bases of the junction unaccounted for. The CDR3 starts with the cysteine, ends with the phenylalanine, and has 13 residues. CDR3 DNA only is kept here, 39 bases in frame from base 1. This chain joins TRBV6-6 to TRBJ1-1, and TRBD1 aligns with 7 junction nucleotides. Material for sequencing was blood. The clonotype was recovered from a woman in her twenties or thirties in good health. CDR3 protein: CASSWTGNTEAFF. The DNA sequence is as follows: TGTGCCAGCAGTTGGACAGGGAACACTGAAGCTTTCTTT.